This T cell receptor beta chain was found in a study of T-cell memory formation after mild COVID-19. Overall study results and limits: Largely, contracting CD4+ clones fell within CM and EM, and contracting CD8+ clones within EMRA.

This clonotype was counted between two and nine times. Its antigen is not known. TCRdb processed the 5' RACE reads anew with MiXCR; each CDR3 protein has one entry. The sample shows 170,000 or so distinct CDR3 sequences, over 20% of them seen only once. Sequencing input: PBMCs or a T cell subset sorted from them (not recorded which). This clonotype was sampled from an adult woman who had mild COVID-19 (a few samples of this study predate the infection). Cell type and time point are not known.

This chain's CDR3 is CASSPRDIRSYEQYF. DNA of the CDR3: TGTGCCAGCAGTCCTCGGGACATAAGATCCTACGAGCAGTACTTC. This chain uses TRBV6-2 or TRBV6-3 with TRBJ2-7; tentatively, D is TRBD1 (6 bases). Trimming took 5 bases from V and 1 from J, leaving 15 bases between them. The CDR3 contains 15 residues. Looked up from germline, CDR1 is MNHEY and CDR2 is SVGEGT.